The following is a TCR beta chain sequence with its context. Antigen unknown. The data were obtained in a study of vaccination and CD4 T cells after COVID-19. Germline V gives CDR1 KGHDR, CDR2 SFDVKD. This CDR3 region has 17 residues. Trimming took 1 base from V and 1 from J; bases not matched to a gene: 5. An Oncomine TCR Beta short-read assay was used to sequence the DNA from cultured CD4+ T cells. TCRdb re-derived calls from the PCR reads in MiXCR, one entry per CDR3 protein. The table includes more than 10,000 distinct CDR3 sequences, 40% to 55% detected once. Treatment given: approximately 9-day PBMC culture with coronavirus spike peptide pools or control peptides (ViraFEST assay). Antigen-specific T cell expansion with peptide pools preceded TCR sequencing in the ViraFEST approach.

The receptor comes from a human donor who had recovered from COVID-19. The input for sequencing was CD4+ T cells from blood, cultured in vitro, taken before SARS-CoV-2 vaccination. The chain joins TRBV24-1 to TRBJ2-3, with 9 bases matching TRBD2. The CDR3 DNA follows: TGTGCCACCAGTGATTTTTGGCGGGAGGGCGGCACAGATACGCAGTATTTT. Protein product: CATSDFWREGGTDTQYF.